The 26 T cell receptor beta chains below come from one sample, sequenced in a study of T cell responses to AZD1222 COVID-19 vaccine. Profiling relied on immunoSEQ multiplex PCR, and the TCRdb table lists in-frame clones only, not all of them. Of tens of thousands of clones in the sample, less than 85% were seen once. This material consisted of peripheral blood, taken 28 days after the second AZD1222 dose. The source is an adult who received the AZD1222 COVID-19 vaccine.

The rearrangement links TRBV28 to TRBJ1-4; no firm D call. The CDR3 contains 13 residues. CDR1 is MDHEN and CDR2 is SYDVKM in the germline V gene. Trimming removed 7 bases at V and 3 bases at J, with 9 bases between. The CDR3 nucleotides are TGTGCCAGCATGAGGGCACCTAATGAAAAACTGTTTTTT. Translation: CASMRAPNEKLFF.

The chain employs TRBV6-1 and TRBJ1-4, with a tentative D call TRBD1 (6 bases). This CDR3 is 15 amino acids long. V shed 1 base and J shed 0 bases, with 6 bases lying between them. In germline, CDR1 is MNHNS, CDR2 SASEGT. This CDR3 is CASSEGQATNEKLFF. The CDR3 region has the DNA TGTGCCAGCAGTGAAGGACAGGCAACTAATGAAAAACTGTTTTTT.

The chain uses TRBV28 and TRBJ2-7, with D possibly matching TRBD1 (5 bases). V was shortened by 5 bases and J by 3 bases, with 14 bases between the two germline ends. Germline lookup yields CDR1 MDHEN and CDR2 SYDVKM. The CDR3 loop spans 14 amino acids. CDR3 amino acids: CASSPEQAYYEQYF. In nucleotides, the CDR3 is TGTGCCAGCAGTCCCGAACAGGCCTACTACGAGCAGTACTTC.

The rearrangement uses TRBV29-1 and TRBJ2-3; 9 positions match TRBD2. The CDR3 extends over 14 amino acids. The V gene's germline CDR1 is SQVTM and CDR2 ANQGSEA. After removal of 3 bases from V and 4 bases from J, the junction contained 5 bases not matched to a gene. CDR3 sequence: CSVDGRGGPDTQYF. CDR3 bases: TGCAGCGTTGATGGGCGGGGGGGCCCAGATACGCAGTATTTT.

CDR3 bases: TGTGCCAGCAGCCCCGGGGAGCGGGGGGGCAATGAGCAGTTCTTC. Protein sequence: CASSPGERGGNEQFF. The V gene is TRBV7-6, the J gene TRBJ2-1, with 10 bases lining up with TRBD2. The germline V gene has CDR1 SGHVS and CDR2 FNYEAQ. The CDR3 has 15 residues. V shed 5 bases and J 6 bases; nucleotides not matched to a gene: 7. Full variable domain (missing parts from reference TRBV7-6 and TRBJ2-1): GAGVSQSPRYKVTKRGQDVALRCDPISGHVSLYWYRQALGQGPEFLTYFNYEAQQDKSGLPNDRFSAERPEGSISTLTIQRTEQRDSAMYRCASSPGERGGNEQFFGPGTRLTVL.

J is TRBJ1-1 and V is TRBV7-8; tentatively, D is TRBD1 (5 bases). The germline V and J ends were trimmed by 5 bases and 1 base, with 8 bases remaining between them. Germline CDR1 SGHVS, CDR2 FQNEAQ. CDR3 length: 13 amino acids. This CDR3 reads CASSLDRNTEAFF. The CDR3 nucleotides read TGTGCCAGCAGCCTCGACAGGAACACTGAAGCTTTCTTT. The full variable domain, with the rest looked up from reference TRBV7-8 and TRBJ1-1, is GAGVSQSPRYKVAKRGQDVALRCDPISGHVSLFWYQQALGQGPEFLTYFQNEAQLDKSGLPSDRFFAERPEGSVSTLKIQRTQQEDSAVYLCASSLDRNTEAFFGQGTRLTVV.

The chain recombines TRBV27 with TRBJ2-7, with 7 bases identical to TRBD1. The V segment lost 2 bases and the J segment 2 bases; nucleotides outside the gene matches: 3. The length of the CDR3 is 14 residues. CDR1 and CDR2 from the germline V gene are MNHEY and SMNVEV (reference sequence). The CDR3 DNA follows: TGTGCCAGCAGTTTAAGACAGGGCGCCTACGAGCAGTACTTC. Translation: CASSLRQGAYEQYF.

This rearrangement joins TRBV19 to TRBJ1-1; D ambiguous. CDR3 length: 13 amino acids. Trimming took off 5 bases at V and 1 base at J, with 8 bases between the two ends. CDR1 is LNHDA and CDR2 is SQIVND in the germline V gene (reference sequence). In nucleotides, the CDR3 is TGTGCCAGTAGTTGGTCCCGGAACACTGAAGCTTTCTTT. The encoded protein is CASSWSRNTEAFF.

The V call is TRBV28, the J call TRBJ2-3; no reliable D call. V dropped 5 bases and J dropped 11 bases, with 14 bases sitting between them. The CDR3 totals 12 residues. The V gene's germline CDR1 is MDHEN and CDR2 SYDVKM. CDR3 in amino acids: CASSRTPDGQYF. The DNA for the CDR3 is TGTGCCAGCAGTCGAACACCGGATGGGCAGTATTTT.

The V gene is TRBV5-1, the J gene TRBJ1-2; a weak D match, TRBD1 (5 bases). Germline V gene sequence: CDR1 SGHRS, CDR2 YFSETQ. CDR3 length equals 14 residues. V was trimmed by 2 bases and J by 1 base, leaving 9 bases between them. This CDR3 is CASSFGTFNYGYTF. The CDR3 DNA follows: TGCGCCAGCAGCTTCGGGACCTTTAACTATGGCTACACCTTC.

This chain uses TRBV7-3 with TRBJ2-5, with TRBD1 matching over 11 bases. The CDR3 runs to 20 residues. With 7 bases clipped from V and 0 bases from J, the junction kept 19 bases outside the gene matches. Germline values: CDR1 SGHTA, CDR2 FQGTGA. CDR3 residues: CASIGGRDRGAPPHQETQYF. Here the CDR3 DNA reads TGTGCCAGCATCGGCGGTCGGGACAGGGGGGCCCCCCCCCACCAAGAGACCCAGTACTTC.

This clone has only a few counts. Other DNA sequences in the sample encode the same CDR3. The chain recombines TRBV24-1 with TRBJ1-2; D uncertain. V shed 0 bases and J shed 6 bases, with 7 bases lying between them. CDR1 and CDR2 from the germline V gene are KGHDR and SFDVKD. The CDR3 consists of 13 residues. CDR3 in DNA: TGTGCCACCAGTGATTTGACAGCGAATGGCTACACCTTC. Protein: CATSDLTANGYTF.

The chain uses TRBV7-2 and TRBJ2-2, with TRBD1 as a possible D gene (5 bases). This CDR3 region has 12 residues. Trimming cost V 6 bases and J 6 bases, with 8 bases left between them. Per germline, CDR1 SGHTA and CDR2 FQGNSA. The chain's CDR3 is CASRLGAGELFF. CDR3 DNA: TGTGCCAGCAGGCTAGGGGCCGGGGAGCTGTTTTTT.

V and J are TRBV7-6 and TRBJ2-1, with D perhaps TRBD1 or TRBD2 (6 bases each). The CDR3 has 15 amino acids. The V and J ends lost 2 bases and 5 bases respectively, with 13 bases between them. Germline V gene lookup returns CDR1 SGHVS and CDR2 FNYEAQ. The CDR3 nucleotides read TGTGCCAGCAGCTTAACAGGGAGGTCCGACAATGAGCAGTTCTTC. It translates to CASSLTGRSDNEQFF.

The chain couples TRBV19 to TRBJ1-4; D is ambiguous. Trimming pared 3 bases from V and 7 bases from J, leaving 3 bases between. Germline V gene lookup returns CDR1 LNHDA and CDR2 SQIVND (reference sequence). The CDR3 spans 11 residues. The CDR3 region has the DNA TGTGCCAGTAGTATGAGTGAAAAACTGTTTTTT. This gives the protein CASSMSEKLFF.

In its sample, this clone was seen a few times. The V gene is TRBV19, the J gene TRBJ1-5, with D uncertain. Germline-derived CDR1 and CDR2 are LNHDA and SQIVND (reference sequence). The V and J ends lost 3 bases and 3 bases respectively, with 9 bases between them. The length of the CDR3 is 14 residues. CDR3 residues: CASSILDNNQPQHF. The DNA of the CDR3 is TGTGCCAGTAGTATCCTAGACAACAATCAGCCCCAGCATTTT.

This clone was recorded once. This chain links TRBV20-1 with TRBJ2-7; the D gene is possibly TRBD1 (5 bases). The CDR3 is 11 residues long. Trimming removed 4 bases from V and 1 base from J, with 5 bases in between. The germline gives CDR1 DFQATT, CDR2 SNEGSKA (reference sequence). CDR3 amino acids: CSAKGSYEQYF. In DNA form, the CDR3 reads TGCAGTGCTAAGGGGTCCTACGAGCAGTACTTC.

The chain carries TRBV20-1 and TRBJ2-1; 9 bases map to TRBD2. Looked up from germline, CDR1 is DFQATT and CDR2 is SNEGSKA (reference sequence). The CDR3 runs 14 residues. Trimming cost V 3 bases and J 9 bases; bases outside gene matches: 9. The CDR3 is CSASTGTSSGEQFF. CDR3 in DNA: TGCAGTGCTAGTACCGGGACTAGCAGCGGTGAGCAGTTCTTC.

The rearrangement uses TRBV4-2 and TRBJ1-6; 8 bases line up with TRBD1. This CDR3 contains 16 residues. CDR1 and CDR2 (germline): LGHNA, YNFKEQ. V shed 0 bases and J 6 bases; nucleotides not matched to a gene: 4. The DNA of the CDR3 is TGTGCCAGCAGCCAAGATACGGACAGGGTTAATTCACCCCTCCACTTT. Its protein is CASSQDTDRVNSPLHF.

The chain links TRBV7-3 to TRBJ1-5; D call uncertain. From germline, CDR1 is SGHTA and CDR2 FQGTGA. Trimming took off 5 bases at V and 7 bases at J, with 12 bases between the two ends. The CDR3 has 13 residues. The CDR3 region is CASSTDKQQPQHF. CDR3 nucleotide sequence: TGTGCCAGCAGCACTGATAAACAACAGCCCCAGCATTTT.

V gene TRBV9 combines with J gene TRBJ2-3; TRBD2 aligns across 7 bases. From germline, CDR1 is SGDLS and CDR2 YYNGEE. The CDR3 loop spans 17 amino acids. Trimming took 3 bases from V and 3 from J; bases not matched to a gene: 13. The CDR3 sequence is CASSGFPPGLFTDTQYF. The DNA for the CDR3 is TGTGCCAGCAGCGGGTTCCCTCCGGGACTATTTACAGATACGCAGTATTTT.

CDR3 sequence reads: CASRLAGRSYEQYF. CDR3 nucleotides: TGTGCCAGCAGACTAGCGGGGAGATCCTACGAGCAGTACTTC. J is TRBJ2-7 and V is TRBV28; 10 nucleotides line up with TRBD2. The CDR3 runs 14 residues. J gave up 1 base and V 6 bases, and 3 bases lay outside the gene matches. Germline V gene lookup returns CDR1 MDHEN and CDR2 SYDVKM.

The rearrangement joins TRBV19 to TRBJ2-7, with 9 bases that match TRBD2. Per the germline V gene, CDR1 is LNHDA and CDR2 is SQIVND (reference sequence). This CDR3 is 18 amino acids long. J was trimmed by 0 bases and V by 5 bases; bases with no gene match: 14. In DNA form, the CDR3 reads TGTGCCAGTAGTTCCCAGGGCCCCGGAGCGGGAGGCTCCTACGAGCAGTACTTC. Amino acids: CASSSQGPGAGGSYEQYF. Supplemented by reference TRBV19 and TRBJ2-7, the full variable domain reads DGGITQSPKYLFRKEGQNVTLSCEQNLNHDAMYWYRQDPGQGLRLIYYSQIVNDFQKGDIAEGYSVSREKKESFPLTVTSAQKNPTAFYLCASSSQGPGAGGSYEQYFGPGTRLTVT.

This chain joins TRBV5-1 and TRBJ2-1, with 9 bases matching TRBD2. V lost 1 base and J lost 4; bases outside the gene matches: 6. The CDR3 has 16 residues. In germline, CDR1 is SGHRS, CDR2 YFSETQ. CDR3 nucleotide sequence: TGCGCCAGCAGCTTGAGGGCTAGCGGGGTTTACAATGAGCAGTTCTTC. Translating gives CASSLRASGVYNEQFF. Full variable domain (rest looked up from reference TRBV5-1 and TRBJ2-1): KAGVTQTPRYLIKTRGQQVTLSCSPISGHRSVSWYQQTPGQGLQFLFEYFSETQRNKGNFPGRFSGRQFSNSRSEMNVSTLELGDSALYLCASSLRASGVYNEQFFGPGTRLTVL.

The rearrangement links TRBV7-3 to TRBJ2-2; 14 bases are shared with TRBD2. Germline CDR1 reads SGHTA; CDR2 reads FQGTGA. Trimming took 4 bases from V and 8 from J; bases not matched to a gene: 12. This CDR3 has 18 amino acids. CDR3 nucleotide sequence: TGTGCCAGCAGCTACCGGAAGGGACTAGCGGGAGTAGTTGGGGAGCTGTTTTTT. This codes for CASSYRKGLAGVVGELFF. The variable domain in full, completed from reference TRBV7-3 and TRBJ2-2, reads GAGVSQTPSNKVTEKGKYVELRCDPISGHTALYWYRQSLGQGPEFLIYFQGTGAADDSGLPNDRFFAVRPEGSVSTLKIQRTERGDSAVYLCASSYRKGLAGVVGELFFGEGSRLTVL.

The V gene is TRBV5-6, the J gene TRBJ2-2; 7 bases fit TRBD1. The length of the CDR3 is 13 residues. Germline CDR1 reads SGHDT; CDR2 reads YYEEEE. Trimming removed 2 bases from V and 6 bases from J; junction bases left unmatched: 1. The CDR3 protein is CASSLTGAGELFF. The CDR3 nucleotides are TGTGCCAGCAGCTTAACAGGGGCCGGGGAGCTGTTTTTT.